The rows below give T cell receptor beta chains drawn from one sample of a study of shared clonotypes between healthy human individuals. The method was immunoSEQ multiplex PCR; TCRdb's version includes in-frame clones alone and lacks a portion of them. This table holds about 820,000 clones, about 92% found once. Sequencing input: naive CD8+ T cells sorted from blood. The receptors come from a man aged 25-45 years in good health. The CDR3 runs from the conserved cysteine through the conserved F or W. D genes are given only for firm matches.

TRBJ2-1 TRBV2 - CASIRTEGVYNEQFF
TRBJ2-7 TRBV11-2 TRBD2 CASSLVFGSWGGRAGEQYF
TRBJ1-1 TRBV7-8 - CASSLYSATFTEAFF
TRBJ2-2 TRBV9 - CASSVDGSLTGELFF
TRBJ2-3 TRBV4-3 - CASSQTGLRDTQYF
TRBJ1-1 TRBV9 TRBD1 CASSPDRVGTEAFF
TRBJ2-7 TRBV28 - CASSLDSSYEQYF
TRBJ2-7 TRBV27 - CASRTGRILDEQYF
TRBJ1-1 TRBV7-8 TRBD1 CASINMQGAHPAFF
TRBJ2-3 TRBV10-1 TRBD2 CASSESVAGATDTQYF
TRBJ1-1 TRBV7-9 - CASQTRGEGTEAFF
TRBJ1-1 TRBV7-9 - CASSLGTPSIFF
TRBJ2-7 TRBV5-1 TRBD1 CASSGTENSYEQYF
TRBJ1-4 TRBV9 TRBD1 CASSLSRGAREKLFF
TRBJ2-7 TRBV7-9 TRBD1 CASSSYSNDRVIEQYF
TRBJ1-5 TRBV9 TRBD1 CASSRTGTENQPQHF
TRBJ2-5 TRBV20-1 - CSAFRETQYF
TRBJ2-7 TRBV4-3 TRBD1 CASSQAIIRTGAYEQYF
TRBJ2-1 TRBV5-8 TRBD2 CASSRRAGGTYNEQFF
TRBJ1-2 TRBV7-9 - CASSLALGAYGYTF
TRBJ1-5 TRBV6-5 - CASSSTDQPQHF
TRBJ2-5 TRBV15 TRBD2 CATSAGVGETQYF
TRBJ1-1 TRBV29-1 - CSVDPIEAFF
TRBJ2-7 TRBV29-1 TRBD2 CSVAGAGGSYEQYF
TRBJ2-7 TRBV21-1 - CASSKRLDRAGSYEQYF
TRBJ2-1 TRBV4-1 - CASSSRGRGLNNEQFF
TRBJ2-7 TRBV30 TRBD1 CAWQTGGTYEQYF
TRBJ2-1 TRBV11-2 - CASSVGRRGHSYNEQFF
TRBJ1-1 TRBV27 - CASSLSIRVTEAFF
TRBJ2-3 TRBV4-1 - CASSQDSVGVLTDTQYF
TRBJ2-5 TRBV6-5 - CASSYSNGDQETQYF
TRBJ2-7 TRBV7-9 TRBD1 CASSLAVGQGSSYEQYF
TRBJ2-3 TRBV6-5 TRBD1 CASTEDRGGSDTQYF
TRBJ1-3 TRBV29-1 - CSADGGAGNTIYF
TRBJ2-1 TRBV28 TRBD1 CASSPGTGYNEQFF